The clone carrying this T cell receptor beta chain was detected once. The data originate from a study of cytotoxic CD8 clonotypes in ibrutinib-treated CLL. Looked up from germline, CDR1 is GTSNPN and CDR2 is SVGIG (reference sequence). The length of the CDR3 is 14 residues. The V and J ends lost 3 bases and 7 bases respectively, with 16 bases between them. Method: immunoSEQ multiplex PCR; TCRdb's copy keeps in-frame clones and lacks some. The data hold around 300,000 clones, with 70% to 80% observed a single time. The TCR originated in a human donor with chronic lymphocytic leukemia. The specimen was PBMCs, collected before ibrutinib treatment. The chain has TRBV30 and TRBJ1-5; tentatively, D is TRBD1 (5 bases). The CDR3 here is CAWSSGGGEQPQHF. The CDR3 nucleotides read TGTGCCTGGAGCTCGGGCGGGGGAGAGCAGCCCCAGCATTTT.